These T cell receptor beta chains were read from a single sample in a study of T cell responses to AZD1222 COVID-19 vaccine. Method: immunoSEQ multiplex PCR; TCRdb's copy keeps in-frame clones and lacks some. Among approximately 140,000 clones, about 89% were seen once, and the ten largest hold 2.5% to 3%. The specimen was peripheral blood, collected on day 0 of MenACWY control vaccination. The source of these receptors is an adult in good health. CDR3s include the opening cysteine and the closing phenylalanine or tryptophan. The D gene is left open where the match is weak. Clone size, where shown, is once, few, many, or a class for clones that have expanded.

- | TRBJ1-2 | TRBV10-3 | - | TGTGCCATCAGTGAGAGCTATGGCTACACCTTC | CAISESYGYTF
- | TRBJ2-3 | TRBV7-9 | - | TGTGCCAGCAGTTCCCTTCTTGGGGTAAGCCCCACAGATACGCAGTATTTT | CASSSLLGVSPTDTQYF
- | TRBJ1-5 | TRBV7-9 | few | TGTGCCAGCAGCTTGGGGGGAGGTCAGCCCCAGCATTTT | CASSLGGGQPQHF
TRBD2 | TRBJ2-5 | TRBV10-3 | - | TGTGCCATCAGGCGGACTAGCGGGGGACAAGAGACCCAGTACTTC | CAIRRTSGGQETQYF
TRBD2 | TRBJ2-5 | TRBV5-4 | once | TGTGCCAGCAGCTTGGCCGGTCTAGCGGGAGGAGAAAAAGAGACCCAGTACTTC | CASSLAGLAGGEKETQYF
TRBD1 | TRBJ1-3 | TRBV5-1 | - | TGCGCCAGCAGCTTCACGGCAGGGGGCGGGTACACCATATATTTT | CASSFTAGGGYTIYF
- | TRBJ1-2 | TRBV6-1 | - | TGTGCCAGCAGTGATCGTCTTGGGAGGTCAACTAACTATGGCTACACCTTC | CASSDRLGRSTNYGYTF
TRBD1 | TRBJ2-7 | TRBV6-5 | - | TGTGCCAGCAGCAGGGACAGGGGCCCCACCTACGAGCAGTACTTC | CASSRDRGPTYEQYF
- | TRBJ1-1 | TRBV18 | - | TGTGCCAGCTCACCAACCGTTACTGAAGCTTTCTTT | CASSPTVTEAFF
TRBD2 | TRBJ2-1 | TRBV7-8 | - | TGTGCCAGCAGCCTAAGGACTAGCGGGAGGGCCCTGGCTGAGCAGTTCTTC | CASSLRTSGRALAEQFF